What follows are 7 T cell receptor beta chains derived from one specimen sequenced in a study of type 1 regulatory T cells. MiXCR, run by TCRdb on the reads, gives a single entry per CDR3 protein. The table has 40,000 to 50,000 distinct CDR3 sequences, 10% to 15% seen once; the top ten hold around 8%. For these receptors, no antigen is known. Sequenced input: cultured non-Tr1 T cells, either the whole culture or a sorted T cell fraction (not recorded which). Source of these receptors: a human donor in good health.

This clonotype was found many times. The chain is built from TRBV3-1 and TRBJ2-3; D not certain. V was trimmed by 6 bases and J by 1 base, leaving 8 bases between them. The CDR3 has 13 amino acids. The germline V gene has CDR1 LGHDT and CDR2 YNNKEL (reference sequence). DNA for the CDR3: TGTGCCAGCAGATCCGCAGGCACAGATACGCAGTATTTT. Translating it yields CASRSAGTDTQYF.

This clonotype was picked up a small number of times. The chain uses TRBV9 and TRBJ2-2; 7 bases fit TRBD2. Germline CDR1 reads SGDLS; CDR2 reads YYNGEE. After removal of 4 bases from V and 6 bases from J, the junction contained 9 bases not matched to a gene. CDR3 length: 15 residues. CDR3 sequence: CASSSPPGGSGELFF. The CDR3 DNA sequence: TGTGCCAGCAGCTCTCCACCCGGGGGGTCCGGGGAGCTGTTTTTT. Looking up the rest from reference TRBV9 and TRBJ2-2 gives the full variable domain: DSGVTQTPKHLITATGQRVTLRCSPRSGDLSVYWYQQSLDQGLQFLIQYYNGEERAKGNILERFSAQQFPDLHSELNLSSLELGDSALYFCASSSPPGGSGELFFGEGSRLTVL.

This clonotype was recorded many times. One junction end does not reproduce the germline sequence, and a read error may be involved. The chain joins TRBV7-7 to TRBJ2-3; D might be TRBD1 or TRBD2, each matching 5 bases. The CDR3 contains 16 residues. Germline assignment: CDR1 SSHAT and CDR2 FNYEAQ (reference sequence). As DNA, the CDR3 is TGTGCTAGCAGCCCGGGGACGTCCGCTAGCACAGATACGCAGTATTTT. Its protein is CASSPGTSASTDTQYF.

This clonotype qualifies as medium-sized (0.01 to 0.1%). The V and J genes are TRBV7-2 and TRBJ1-5; the D is unclear. The germline V gene has CDR1 SGHTA and CDR2 FQGNSA. Trimming removed 2 bases from V and 11 bases from J, with 10 bases in between. This CDR3 has 12 residues. This CDR3 is CASSLLAGAQHF. The DNA for the CDR3 is TGTGCCAGCAGCTTACTAGCGGGCGCCCAGCATTTT.

This clonotype was counted at least ten times. This rearrangement joins TRBV24-1 to TRBJ2-1; 11 bases align to TRBD2. Germline trimming cut 4 bases from V and 7 bases from J; bases unmatched to any gene: 5. Germline V lookup: CDR1 KGHDR, CDR2 SFDVKD. The CDR3 loop spans 15 amino acids. In DNA form, the CDR3 reads TGTGCCACCAGTGACGGGTCTAGCGGGAGGAATGAGCAGTTCTTC. The encoded protein is CATSDGSSGRNEQFF.

This clonotype was recorded at least ten times. The rearrangement uses TRBV24-1 and TRBJ1-5; D remains ambiguous. The CDR3 runs 12 residues. Germline V lookup: CDR1 KGHDR, CDR2 SFDVKD. Trimming cost V 5 bases and J 2 bases, with 3 bases left between them. Here the CDR3 reads CATSVGNQPQHF. For the CDR3, the DNA is TGTGCCACCAGTGTGGGCAATCAGCCCCAGCATTTT.

The J gene is TRBJ2-1, the V gene TRBV7-2, with 10 bases identical to TRBD1. With 5 bases clipped from V and 8 bases from J, the junction kept 12 bases outside the gene matches. The CDR3 has 16 residues. Germline lookup yields CDR1 SGHTA and CDR2 FQGNSA. CDR3 DNA sequence: TGTGCCAGCAGCGCGCAATCCGGGACAGGGGACTATGAGCAGTTCTTC. Encoded protein: CASSAQSGTGDYEQFF.